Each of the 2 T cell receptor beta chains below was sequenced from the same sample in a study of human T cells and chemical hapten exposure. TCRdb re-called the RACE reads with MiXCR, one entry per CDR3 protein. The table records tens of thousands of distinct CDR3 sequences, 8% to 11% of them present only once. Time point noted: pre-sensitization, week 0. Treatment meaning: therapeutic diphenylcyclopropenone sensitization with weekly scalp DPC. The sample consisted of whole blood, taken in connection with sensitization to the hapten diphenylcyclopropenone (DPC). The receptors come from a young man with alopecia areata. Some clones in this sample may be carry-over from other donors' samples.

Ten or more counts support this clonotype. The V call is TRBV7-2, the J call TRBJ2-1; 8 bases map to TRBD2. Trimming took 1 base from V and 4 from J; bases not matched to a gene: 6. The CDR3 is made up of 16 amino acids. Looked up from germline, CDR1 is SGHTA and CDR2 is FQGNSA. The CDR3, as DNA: TGTGCCAGCAGCTTAGGTCCCGGGAGGGTTTACAATGAGCAGTTCTTC. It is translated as CASSLGPGRVYNEQFF.

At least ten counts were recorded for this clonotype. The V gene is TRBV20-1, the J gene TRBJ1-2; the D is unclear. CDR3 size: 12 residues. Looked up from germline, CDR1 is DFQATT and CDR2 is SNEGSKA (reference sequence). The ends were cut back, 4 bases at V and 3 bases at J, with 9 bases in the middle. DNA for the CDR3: TGCAGTGCTAAAACAGTGGACTATGGCTACACCTTC. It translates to CSAKTVDYGYTF.